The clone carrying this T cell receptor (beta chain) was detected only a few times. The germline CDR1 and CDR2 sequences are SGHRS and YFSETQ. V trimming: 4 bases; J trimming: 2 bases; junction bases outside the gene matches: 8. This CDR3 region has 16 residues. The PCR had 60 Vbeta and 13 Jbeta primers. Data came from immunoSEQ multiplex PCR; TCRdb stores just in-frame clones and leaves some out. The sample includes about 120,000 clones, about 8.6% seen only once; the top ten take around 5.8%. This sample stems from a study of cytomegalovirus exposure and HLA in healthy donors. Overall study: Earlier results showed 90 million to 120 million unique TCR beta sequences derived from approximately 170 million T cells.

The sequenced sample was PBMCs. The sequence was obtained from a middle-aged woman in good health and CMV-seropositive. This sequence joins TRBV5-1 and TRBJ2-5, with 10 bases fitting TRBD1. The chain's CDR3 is CASSRQGAPGQETQYF. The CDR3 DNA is TGCGCCAGCAGCAGACAGGGGGCTCCTGGGCAAGAGACCCAGTACTTC.